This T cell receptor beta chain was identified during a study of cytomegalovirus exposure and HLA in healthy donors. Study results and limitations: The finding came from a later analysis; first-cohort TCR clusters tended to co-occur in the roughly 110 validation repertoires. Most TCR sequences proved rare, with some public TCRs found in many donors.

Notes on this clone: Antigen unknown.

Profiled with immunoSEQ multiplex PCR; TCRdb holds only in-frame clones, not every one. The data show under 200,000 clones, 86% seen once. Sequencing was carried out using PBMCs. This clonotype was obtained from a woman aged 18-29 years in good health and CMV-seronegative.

CDR3 sequence reads: CASSFGERQPQHF. CDR3 nucleotide sequence: TGTGCCAGCAGTTTCGGGGAACGTCAGCCCCAGCATTTT. This chain joins TRBV27 and TRBJ1-5; D is ambiguous. Germline V lookup: CDR1 MNHEY, CDR2 SMNVEV (reference sequence). The CDR3 sequence is 13 residues long. V dropped 3 bases and J dropped 6 bases, with 9 bases sitting between them.